Below are 2 T cell receptor beta chains sequenced from a single sample in a study of blood T cell repertoires in COVID-19. Sequenced by immunoSEQ multiplex PCR; TCRdb stores in-frame clones only, minus some. The table lists around 92,000 clones, around 84% of them singletons, with around 13% in the top ten. Sequenced sample: peripheral blood. These receptors originate from a woman aged 55-70 years in a cohort sampled during active or convalescent COVID-19.

As regards this clone: The same CDR3 arises from other DNA sequences in this sample as well. The genes are TRBV19 and TRBJ1-5; TRBD1 matches 7 bases. The CDR3 loop spans 15 amino acids. The V and J ends lost 3 bases and 2 bases, in that order; junction bases with no gene match: 4. Germline CDR1 is LNHDA and CDR2 is SQIVND (reference sequence). CDR3 in amino acids: CASSIGQGGNQPQHF. DNA of the CDR3: TGTGCCAGTAGTATCGGGCAGGGGGGCAATCAGCCCCAGCATTTT.

This clone was seen a single time. The gene calls are TRBV24-1 and TRBJ2-3; D remains unclear. This CDR3 contains 14 residues. The germline V gene has CDR1 KGHDR and CDR2 SFDVKD. The V end lost 3 bases, the J end lost 2 bases, and 8 bases lay between the germline ends. CDR3 sequence: CATSDRTVTDTQYF. The CDR3 DNA reads TGTGCCACCAGTGATCGCACAGTCACAGATACGCAGTATTTT.